A selection of T cell receptor beta chains follows, all from one sample in a study of blood T cells in healthy people across ages. TCRdb reprocessed the 5' RACE reads via MiXCR and lists one record per CDR3 protein. The sample records about 780,000 distinct CDR3 sequences, about 47% being singletons. Sequenced material: blood. These receptors came from a man older than 75 in good health. CDR3s include the opening cysteine and the closing phenylalanine or tryptophan. Fields, in order: clone size, D gene, J gene, V gene, CDR3 protein, CDR3 DNA. The D gene is left open where the match is weak. Rows may omit the clone size; those that give it use once, few, many or a size class.

.	TRBD1	TRBJ2-7	TRBV25-1	CASKGTGGFYEQYF	TGTGCCAGCAAAGGGACAGGGGGCTTCTACGAGCAGTACTTC
.	TRBD2	TRBJ2-1	TRBV7-2	CASSLGLAGNLWKEQFF	TGTGCCAGCAGCCTGGGACTAGCGGGAAACCTCTGGAAGGAGCAGTTCTTC
once	.	TRBJ1-6	TRBV30	CAWSKLTLHF	TGTGCCTGGAGTAAACTGACCCTCCACTTT
.	TRBD2	TRBJ2-5	TRBV20-1	CSARIAGEEQYF	TGCAGTGCTAGAATAGCGGGGGAGGAGCAGTACTTC
few	TRBD2	TRBJ2-5	TRBV5-1	CASSLTAGDGETQYF	TGCGCCAGCAGCTTAACAGCGGGAGACGGTGAGACCCAGTACTTC
once	.	TRBJ2-3	TRBV12-3/TRBV12-4	CASHVGAGTDTQYF	TGTGCCAGCCACGTCGGAGCGGGCACAGATACGCAGTATTTT
.	.	TRBJ1-1	TRBV20-1	CSARGPTTEAFF	TGCAGTGCTAGAGGGCCGACCACTGAAGCTTTCTTT
.	.	TRBJ2-5	TRBV21-1	CASGVRGRAQETQYF	TGTGCCAGCGGGGTTCGAGGGCGAGCACAAGAGACCCAGTACTTC
few	.	TRBJ2-7	TRBV29-1	CSVAQEYEQYF	TGCAGCGTTGCCCAGGAATACGAGCAGTACTTC
.	.	TRBJ2-1	TRBV7-2	CASKPEVVVGEQFF	TGTGCCAGCAAACCCGAGGTAGTTGTTGGTGAGCAGTTCTTC
.	.	TRBJ2-4	TRBV5-1	CASSLAGTDYIQYF	TGCGCCAGCAGCTTGGCCGGGACCGACTACATTCAGTACTTC
.	TRBD2	TRBJ2-1	TRBV28	CASSPISGAINEQFF	TGTGCCAGCAGTCCGATTAGCGGGGCAATCAATGAGCAGTTCTTC